This T cell receptor beta chain emerged from a study of blood T cell repertoires in COVID-19. Here immunoSEQ multiplex PCR was the method, and the copy in TCRdb shows in-frame clones only, minus some. The table has fewer than 90,000 clones, 70% to 90% seen once. The germline V gene has CDR1 MGHRA and CDR2 YSYEKL. The CDR3 has 16 residues. Trimming cost V 2 bases and J 2 bases; bases outside gene matches: 6. The TCR originated in a man between 65 and 85 years old with active COVID-19. The sample comprised peripheral blood. The rearrangement joins TRBV4-1 to TRBJ2-7, with 10 positions matching TRBD1. CDR3: CASSQLEGQGPYEQYF. CDR3 nucleotide sequence: TGCGCCAGCAGCCAACTAGAGGGACAGGGGCCCTACGAGCAGTACTTC.